This T cell receptor (beta chain) is drawn from a study of blood T cell repertoires in COVID-19 (dated by TCRdb to 2020 to 2021). Regarding the study in general: Samples covering the acute and convalescent phases of COVID-19 were provided by collaborators in the United States, Italy and Spain. A de-identified subject ID, COVID-19 status, age in years and sex were almost always included in the sample metadata. The material from the prospective study consisted of cDNA or gDNA derived from T cells, B-cell-depleted T cells, or PBMCs. The repertoires were made available in a free public database intended to serve as a resource for research on the immune response to SARS-CoV-2. Where available, HLA class I and class II types were obtained from metadata supplied by the sample provider rather than from assay-based typing. The samples were drawn from the first 160 participants of the ongoing ImmuneRACE study and from 1,254 subjects provided by 6 global collaborators. The dataset comprised deeply sampled blood TCRbeta repertoires from subjects exposed to, actively infected with, or recovered from COVID-19. General findings and caveats noted by the study authors: The amount of clinical and demographic metadata varied by source and participant and was provided uncurated.

From a lookup of the germline V gene, CDR1 and CDR2 are MDHEN and SYDVKM. The cysteine opens and the phenylalanine closes a CDR3 of 15 amino acids. The read is trimmed to its CDR3 DNA, 45 bases read in frame from base 1. Between the V and J ends, shortened by 3 bases and 6 bases respectively, the junction contains 15 bases. Worth noting for this clone: It lacks a known antigen. The input lacks base qualities; no much larger clone sits a single base away.

Whole blood was collected in K2EDTA tubes by collaborating institutions according to the institutions' own protocols. For TCRbeta analysis, collaborator samples were shipped as frozen whole blood, as isolated PBMCs, or as DNA extracted from either sample type. TCRbeta CDR3 regions were amplified from genomic DNA using the immunoSEQ Assay, a bias-controlled multiplex PCR. Per the authors' processing: The number of nucleated cells in each sample was estimated by amplification of reference gene primers within the assay. To quantify the absolute abundance of each unique TCRbeta CDR3 rearrangement, sequence reads were collapsed and filtered. For each sample, productive Simpson clonality was calculated as the square root of Simpson's diversity index over productive rearrangements. TCRdb holds this immuneACCESS table with in-frame rearrangements only. Some clones are missing; in checked studies, unresolved V genes explain under half, and the rest has no known cause. The V and J calls and clone size are taken from that table; D and trimming were inferred from the DNA. This sample has around 190,000 clones in its table, and about 80% of those were observed once. The ten largest clonotypes hold 1.5% of the sample.

Material: peripheral blood. The sequence was obtained from a human donor in a cohort sampled during active COVID-19. The sequence is built from TRBV28 and TRBJ2-1; there is no confident call for the D gene. CDR3 loop: CASSFGQASGNEQFF. In nucleotides, the sequence is TGTGCCAGCAGTTTTGGCCAGGCATCCGGCAATGAGCAGTTCTTC. This CDR3, with the reference TRBV28 and TRBJ2-1 proteins standing in past its ends, gives the full variable domain DVKVTQSSRYLVKRTGEKVFLECVQDMDHENMFWYRQDPGLGLRLIYFSYDVKMKEKGDIPEGYSVSREKKERFSLILESASTNQTSMYLCASSFGQASGNEQFFGPGTRLTVL.